Each of the 32 T cell receptor beta chains below was sequenced from the same sample in a study of T cells in Graves' hyperthyroidism and ophthalmopathy. RNA transcripts were the template for amplifying TCR beta CDR3 regions. The TCR CDR3 first-round RT-PCR relied on the HTBI primer set. TCRdb reprocessed the multiplex PCR reads with MiXCR, giving one entry per CDR3 protein. The sample lists hundreds of thousands of distinct CDR3 sequences; roughly 15% were seen once. The sample taken for sequencing was blood. The receptors were gathered from a woman in her sixties or seventies with Graves' ophthalmopathy.

V usage is TRBV9 and J usage is TRBJ1-6; D not certain. CDR1 is SGDLS, CDR2 YYNGEE, per germline. The CDR3 is 15 residues long. The ends were cut back, 4 bases at V and 10 bases at J, with 18 bases in the middle. CDR3 sequence: CASSPSSAPLSPLHF. The DNA of the CDR3 is TGTGCCAGCAGCCCGTCCTCGGCCCCTCTGTCACCCCTCCACTTT. Looking up the rest from reference TRBV9 and TRBJ1-6 gives the full variable domain: DSGVTQTPKHLITATGQRVTLRCSPRSGDLSVYWYQQSLDQGLQFLIQYYNGEERAKGNILERFSAQQFPDLHSELNLSSLELGDSALYFCASSPSSAPLSPLHFGNGTRLTVT.

This clonotype occurred many times. The chain is built from TRBV11-2 and TRBJ2-5; 9 nucleotides agree with TRBD1. The CDR3 spans 16 residues. From germline, CDR1 is SGHAT and CDR2 FQNNGV. V was clipped by 0 bases and J by 3 bases; unmatched bases: 5. CDR3 sequence (DNA): TGTGCCAGCAGCTTAGACGTTTGGGACAGGGAAGAGACCCAGTACTTC. Translating gives CASSLDVWDREETQYF.

The rearrangement joins TRBV7-3 to TRBJ2-3; 10 nucleotides match TRBD2. Germline V gene sequence: CDR1 SGHTA, CDR2 FQGTGA. Unmatched junction bases numbered 15, after V lost 5 bases and J lost 4 bases. There are 18 residues in the CDR3. The CDR3 reads CASSLLGLAAAGPDTQYF. The CDR3 DNA follows: TGTGCCAGCAGCCTCCTAGGACTAGCGGCGGCTGGGCCAGATACGCAGTATTTT.

This clonotype was detected ten times or more. The gene calls are TRBV3-1 and TRBJ2-1; D is undetermined. Germline-derived CDR1 and CDR2 are LGHDT and YNNKEL (reference sequence). Trimming removed 0 bases at V and 7 bases at J, with 13 bases between. The CDR3 consists of 15 residues. CDR3 in amino acids: CASSQDFAPLNEQFF. CDR3 nucleotides: TGTGCCAGCAGCCAAGATTTTGCTCCGCTTAATGAGCAGTTCTTC.

This clonotype was recorded many times. J is TRBJ1-2 and V is TRBV20-1; possible D gene TRBD1, 5 bases. The CDR3 extends over 11 amino acids. Trimming removed 3 bases from V and 9 bases from J, with 11 bases in between. CDR1 is DFQATT, CDR2 SNEGSKA, per germline (reference sequence). The CDR3: CSARGRDRYTF. The CDR3 coding sequence is TGCAGTGCTAGGGGGAGGGACCGCTACACCTTC.

Concerning this clonotype: One junction end disagrees with the germline gene, perhaps due to a read error. The chain joins TRBV27 to TRBJ2-7; 8 positions agree with TRBD1. CDR1 MNHEY and CDR2 SMNVEV come from the germline V gene (reference sequence). The CDR3 consists of 13 residues. The CDR3 region is CDSRDRGAYEQYF. CDR3 bases: TGTGACAGCCGAGACAGGGGTGCCTACGAGCAGTACTTC.

The CDR3 is CASRPSGTGVDQPQHF. The CDR3 nucleotides read TGTGCCAGCAGGCCTTCTGGGACAGGGGTGGATCAGCCCCAGCATTTT. This chain links TRBV6-2 or TRBV6-3 with TRBJ1-5, with 10 bases that match TRBD1. This CDR3 region has 16 residues. CDR1 and CDR2 (germline): MNHEY, SVGEGT. V dropped 6 bases and J dropped 5; count of bases not matched to a gene: 10.

This clonotype was seen a handful of times. A much more abundant neighbour one base away suggests this may be a read error. The chain combines TRBV3-1 with TRBJ1-1; TRBD1 agrees at 7 bases. Germline assignment: CDR1 LGHDT and CDR2 YNNKEL (reference sequence). CDR3 length equals 15 residues. J gave up 1 base and V 4 bases, and 6 bases lay outside the gene matches. The chain's CDR3 is CASSLTHRGNTEAFF. In DNA form, the CDR3 reads TGTGCCAGCAGCCTAACACACAGGGGGAACACTGAAGCTTTCTTT. The full variable domain, in which reference TRBV3-1 and TRBJ1-1 provide the parts outside the CDR3, is DTAVSQTPKYLVTQMGNDKSIKCEQNLGHDTMYWYKQDSKKFLKIMFSYNNKELIINETVPNRFSPKSPDKAHLNLHINSLELGDSAVYFCASSLTHRGNTEAFFGQGTRLTVV.

This clonotype was seen a few times. J is TRBJ1-1 and V is TRBV18, with 7 bases lining up with TRBD1. The V and J ends lost 5 bases and 4 bases, in that order; junction bases with no gene match: 10. Germline loops: CDR1 KGHSH, CDR2 LQKENI. The CDR3 length is 15 residues. CDR3 nucleotides: TGTGCCAGCTCATCTTACAGGGGACTAGGCACTGAAGCTTTCTTT. Translation: CASSSYRGLGTEAFF. Variable domain in full (rest from reference TRBV18 and TRBJ1-1): NAGVMQNPRHLVRRRGQEARLRCSPMKGHSHVYWYRQLPEEGLKFMVYLQKENIIDESGMPKERFSAEFPKEGPSILRIQQVVRGDSAAYFCASSSYRGLGTEAFFGQGTRLTVV.

A single count supports this clonotype. A much larger clone is a single base away; this may be a read error. The chain has TRBV2 and TRBJ2-7; TRBD2 agrees at 9 bases. Looked up from germline, CDR1 is SNHLY and CDR2 is FYNNEI. CDR3 size: 15 residues. CDR3 sequence: CAGSEGSGRHYEQYF. In DNA, the CDR3 is TGTGCCGGCAGTGAAGGTAGCGGGAGACATTACGAGCAGTACTTC.

In its sample, this clonotype was seen many times. V gene TRBV7-9 combines with J gene TRBJ2-7; no clear D. V was cut by 5 bases and J by 0 bases, with 8 bases left in between. Germline assignment: CDR1 SEHNR and CDR2 FQNEAQ (reference sequence). This CDR3 contains 13 residues. CDR3 amino acids: CASSPLPSYEQYF. Written as DNA, the CDR3 is TGTGCCAGCAGCCCGTTACCCTCCTACGAGCAGTACTTC.

This clonotype was seen ten or more times. The J gene is TRBJ2-1, the V gene TRBV11-2; either TRBD1 or TRBD2 may fit D (5 bases each). This CDR3 contains 13 residues. Trimming removed 7 bases from V and 9 bases from J, with 16 bases in between. In germline, CDR1 is SGHAT, CDR2 FQNNGV. The CDR3 region is CASTEAPGREQFF. As DNA, the CDR3 is TGTGCCAGCACCGAAGCCCCGGGGCGTGAGCAGTTCTTC. The whole variable domain, remainder taken from reference TRBV11-2 and TRBJ2-1, is EAGVAQSPRYKIIEKRQSVAFWCNPISGHATLYWYQQILGQGPKLLIQFQNNGVVDDSQLPKDRFSAERLKGVDSTLKIQPAKLEDSAVYLCASTEAPGREQFFGPGTRLTVL.

This clonotype was seen many times. This chain connects TRBV27 to TRBJ2-7; D not certain. Germline CDR1 MNHEY, CDR2 SMNVEV (reference sequence). V was pared by 5 bases and J by 4 bases, with 9 bases between. The CDR3 extends over 12 amino acids. CDR3 amino acids: CASSPDIYEQYF. For the CDR3, the DNA is TGTGCCAGCAGTCCCGACATTTACGAGCAGTACTTC.

This clonotype was recorded a few times. CDR3 in amino acids: CASSDSNLLSYEQYF. CDR3 bases: TGTGCCAGCAGTGACTCGAACCTACTTTCCTACGAGCAGTACTTC. This sequence joins TRBV6-4 and TRBJ2-7; no firm D call. The ends were cut back, 0 bases at V and 1 base at J, with 10 bases in the middle. This CDR3 region has 15 residues. Germline CDR1 MRHNA, CDR2 SNTAGT.

The sample holds many counts of this clonotype. V usage is TRBV28 and J usage is TRBJ1-1; 7 nucleotides agree with TRBD1. Unmatched junction bases numbered 15, after V lost 6 bases and J lost 5 bases. This CDR3 comprises 16 residues. CDR1 MDHEN and CDR2 SYDVKM come from the germline V gene. CDR3 coding DNA: TGTGCCAGCAGATCCCCCGTGGGAGGGGGCAGGACTGAAGCTTTCTTT. Protein sequence: CASRSPVGGGRTEAFF.

This clonotype was detected ten times or more. The chain employs TRBV5-1 and TRBJ2-3; 16 nucleotides match TRBD2. V shed 4 bases, J shed 8 bases, and the junction held 4 bases outside the gene matches. Germline loops: CDR1 SGHRS, CDR2 YFSETQ. CDR3 size: 15 residues. The CDR3 DNA is TGCGCCAGCAGCACCGGGACTAGCGGGAGGGGTACGCAGTATTTT. As protein: CASSTGTSGRGTQYF.

The V call is TRBV7-9, the J call TRBJ2-7, with 9 nucleotides matching TRBD1. The CDR3 is made up of 16 amino acids. Germline CDR1 SEHNR, CDR2 FQNEAQ (reference sequence). V lost 5 bases, J lost 4 bases, and 12 bases stayed unmatched. The CDR3 protein is CASSQHTGGRVYEQYF. In DNA, the CDR3 is TGTGCCAGCAGCCAACACACAGGGGGCAGGGTGTACGAGCAGTACTTC.

This clonotype came up many times. This chain links TRBV5-1 with TRBJ1-1, with D hard to call. In germline, CDR1 is SGHRS, CDR2 YFSETQ. V was shortened by 3 bases and J by 0 bases, with 6 bases between the two germline ends. The CDR3 runs 13 residues. CDR3 region: CASSSGLNTEAFF. As DNA, the CDR3 is TGCGCCAGCAGCTCAGGACTGAACACTGAAGCTTTCTTT.

This clonotype was counted at least ten times. The V and J genes are TRBV3-1 and TRBJ2-5; D possibly corresponds to TRBD2 (6 bases). V dropped 2 bases and J dropped 7 bases, with 14 bases sitting between them. The CDR3 has 14 amino acids. Looked up from germline, CDR1 is LGHDT and CDR2 is YNNKEL (reference sequence). The DNA for the CDR3 is TGTGCCAGCAGCCAATTACTAGCTAGTCGGACCCAGTACTTC. It codes for CASSQLLASRTQYF.

This rearrangement joins TRBV5-1 to TRBJ2-1; D is ambiguous. V dropped 4 bases and J dropped 12 bases, with 23 bases sitting between them. CDR3 size: 15 residues. The germline V gene has CDR1 SGHRS and CDR2 YFSETQ. CDR3 sequence reads: CASSQALSLGDGQFF. CDR3 nucleotide sequence: TGCGCCAGCAGCCAGGCCCTCAGTCTCGGCGACGGGCAGTTCTTC. Variable domain in full (rest from reference TRBV5-1 and TRBJ2-1): KAGVTQTPRYLIKTRGQQVTLSCSPISGHRSVSWYQQTPGQGLQFLFEYFSETQRNKGNFPGRFSGRQFSNSRSEMNVSTLELGDSALYLCASSQALSLGDGQFFGPGTRLTVL.

This chain connects TRBV5-4 to TRBJ2-1; 8 nucleotides line up with TRBD1. The V and J ends lost 4 bases and 3 bases, in that order; junction bases with no gene match: 12. In germline, CDR1 is SGHNT, CDR2 YYREEE (reference sequence). CDR3 length: 17 residues. The CDR3 DNA reads as TGTGCCAGCAGCACGCCTTCCGGGACAGGTCTCTACAATGAGCAGTTCTTC. It specifies CASSTPSGTGLYNEQFF.

This clonotype was observed many times. The chain employs TRBV20-1 and TRBJ2-1, with TRBD2 identical over 7 bases. The V and J ends lost 4 bases and 3 bases, in that order; junction bases with no gene match: 6. The CDR3 contains 14 residues. CDR1 is DFQATT and CDR2 is SNEGSKA in the germline V gene (reference sequence). CDR3 in DNA: TGCAGTGCTAATCCCGGGACTAACTACAATGAGCAGTTCTTC. It yields the protein CSANPGTNYNEQFF.

This clonotype has a handful of counts. This sequence joins TRBV7-9 and TRBJ2-3, with 13 bases lining up with TRBD2. The junction had 14 bases not matched to a gene; V was cut back by 4 bases and J by 1 base. CDR1 and CDR2 from the germline V gene are SEHNR and FQNEAQ (reference sequence). This CDR3 is built from 20 residues. CDR3 protein: CASSSYPPGTSGIRTDTQYF. CDR3 DNA: TGTGCCAGCAGCTCATATCCGCCCGGGACTAGCGGGATACGCACAGATACGCAGTATTTT.

This clonotype was detected ten times or more. The chain couples TRBV2 to TRBJ1-2; D is perhaps TRBD1 (5 bases). The CDR3 sequence is 13 residues long. The germline V gene has CDR1 SNHLY and CDR2 FYNNEI. Trimming left V 6 bases short and J 5 bases short, with 13 bases between. The CDR3 protein is CASRAGGAYGYTF. The CDR3 coding sequence is TGTGCCAGCAGGGCGGGAGGGGCTTATGGCTACACCTTC.

The gene calls are TRBV3-1 and TRBJ1-1, with a tentative D call TRBD1 (5 bases). The CDR3 spans 17 residues. The germline CDR1 and CDR2 sequences are LGHDT and YNNKEL (reference sequence). V lost 1 base to trimming and J lost 0 bases, with 15 bases between them. CDR3 nucleotide sequence: TGTGCCAGCAGCCAAGGTTTAGGGGCGGGGATGAACACTGAAGCTTTCTTT. This encodes CASSQGLGAGMNTEAFF.

This clonotype was detected only a few times. V gene TRBV11-2 combines with J gene TRBJ2-3; no definite D call. This CDR3 is 12 amino acids long. V lost 7 bases, J lost 3 bases, and 8 bases lay in between. The germline gives CDR1 SGHAT, CDR2 FQNNGV. CDR3 region: CASKLGTDTQYF. The CDR3 DNA reads TGTGCCAGCAAACTTGGGACAGATACGCAGTATTTT.

The chain employs TRBV7-3 and TRBJ2-3; 8 bases agree with TRBD2. CDR3 length equals 16 residues. Trimming at V came to 2 bases and at J to 2 bases, leaving 6 bases not matched to a gene. Per the germline V gene, CDR1 is SGHTA and CDR2 is FQGTGA. The CDR3 DNA reads TGTGCCAGCAGCTTAGCAGGCGGGGGGATCACAGATACGCAGTATTTT. Protein: CASSLAGGGITDTQYF.

This clonotype was detected ten times or more. This sequence joins TRBV28 and TRBJ2-7; D ambiguous. CDR1 and CDR2 from the germline V gene are MDHEN and SYDVKM. The CDR3 runs to 13 residues. V dropped 5 bases and J dropped 1 base, with 9 bases sitting between them. CDR3 residues: CASSARPSYEQYF. Written as DNA, the CDR3 is TGTGCCAGCAGTGCTAGACCTTCCTACGAGCAGTACTTC. Full variable domain (rest looked up from reference TRBV28 and TRBJ2-7): DVKVTQSSRYLVKRTGEKVFLECVQDMDHENMFWYRQDPGLGLRLIYFSYDVKMKEKGDIPEGYSVSREKKERFSLILESASTNQTSMYLCASSARPSYEQYFGPGTRLTVT.

This clonotype was counted a few times. The CDR3 reads CSAREGQSNQPQHF. CDR3 DNA sequence: TGCAGTGCTAGAGAAGGTCAGAGCAATCAGCCCCAGCATTTT. This chain links TRBV20-1 with TRBJ1-5; D call uncertain. Per germline, CDR1 DFQATT and CDR2 SNEGSKA (reference sequence). The CDR3 sequence is 14 residues long. V was shortened by 0 bases and J by 1 base, with 7 bases between the two germline ends.

This clonotype was observed at least ten times. CDR3 coding DNA: TGCGCCAGCAGCTTGGAGGCTGCTAGGGGGGGTGAGCAGTTCTTC. Encoded protein: CASSLEAARGGEQFF. The gene calls are TRBV5-1 and TRBJ2-1; maybe TRBD2 (7 bases). Germline CDR1 and CDR2: SGHRS and YFSETQ. V lost 0 bases, J lost 9 bases, and 16 bases lay in between. The CDR3 contains 15 residues. The full variable domain, in which reference TRBV5-1 and TRBJ2-1 provide the parts outside the CDR3, is KAGVTQTPRYLIKTRGQQVTLSCSPISGHRSVSWYQQTPGQGLQFLFEYFSETQRNKGNFPGRFSGRQFSNSRSEMNVSTLELGDSALYLCASSLEAARGGEQFFGPGTRLTVL.

This clonotype occurred many times. V gene TRBV5-1 combines with J gene TRBJ1-2; D remains ambiguous. CDR1 SGHRS and CDR2 YFSETQ come from the germline V gene. V lost 0 bases to trimming and J lost 8 bases, with 11 bases between them. The CDR3 is 13 residues long. The CDR3 loop is CASSLDGTVGYTF. The CDR3 DNA sequence: TGCGCCAGCAGCTTGGACGGAACCGTCGGCTACACCTTC.

This clonotype was observed at least ten times. V usage is TRBV7-8 and J usage is TRBJ2-1; 9 bases are shared with TRBD2. This CDR3 spans 17 amino acids. The trim removed 3 bases at V and 6 bases at J, leaving 12 bases unmatched. Germline V CDR1 and CDR2: SGHVS, FQNEAQ. CDR3 amino acids: CASSLPAGASGINEQFF. The DNA of the CDR3 is TGTGCCAGCAGCTTGCCCGCGGGCGCTAGCGGGATCAATGAGCAGTTCTTC.